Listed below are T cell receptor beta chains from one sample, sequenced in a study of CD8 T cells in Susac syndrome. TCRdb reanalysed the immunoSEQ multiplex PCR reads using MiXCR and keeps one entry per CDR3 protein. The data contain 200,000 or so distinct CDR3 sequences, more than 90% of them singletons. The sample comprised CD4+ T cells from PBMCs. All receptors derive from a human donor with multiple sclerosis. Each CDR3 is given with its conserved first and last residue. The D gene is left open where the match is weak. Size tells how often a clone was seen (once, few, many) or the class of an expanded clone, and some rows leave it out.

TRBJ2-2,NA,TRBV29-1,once,TGCAGCGCGAACACGGGCAGCACCGGGGAGCTGTTTTTT,CSANTGSTGELFF
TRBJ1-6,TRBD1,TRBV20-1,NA,TGCAGTGCTACAACAACAGGGGCGCCTAGCTCCTATAATTCACCCCTCCACTTT,CSATTTGAPSSYNSPLHF
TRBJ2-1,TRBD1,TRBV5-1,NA,TGCGCCAGCAGCTTGGTGGGACAGGGCTCGAATGAGCAGTTCTTC,CASSLVGQGSNEQFF
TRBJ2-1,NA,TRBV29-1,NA,TGCAGCGTTCTTACCTCTCGGGGCAACAATGAGCAGTTCTTC,CSVLTSRGNNEQFF
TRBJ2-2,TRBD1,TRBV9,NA,TGTGCCAGCACCAAGGGGACAGGGGACACCGGGGAGCTGTTTTTT,CASTKGTGDTGELFF
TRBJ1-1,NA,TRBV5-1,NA,TGCGCCAGCAGCAGCCGGGACCCCAACACTGAAGCTTTCTTT,CASSSRDPNTEAFF
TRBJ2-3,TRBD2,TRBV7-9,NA,TGTGCCAGCCCGCTAGCGGGGGATACAGATACGCAGTATTTT,CASPLAGDTDTQYF
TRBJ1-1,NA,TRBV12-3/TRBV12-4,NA,TGTGCCAGCGAAGAGGGGGGGCATGTTCTCATGAACACTGAAGCTTTCTTT,CASEEGGHVLMNTEAFF
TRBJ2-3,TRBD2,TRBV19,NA,TGTGCCACTCTCGGGGGGAGCACAGATACGCAGTATTTT,CATLGGSTDTQYF
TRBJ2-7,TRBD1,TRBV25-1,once,TGTGCCACCACAGGGGGCGGCATGTACGAGCAGTACTTC,CATTGGGMYEQYF
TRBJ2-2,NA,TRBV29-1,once,TGCAGCGTTAAACTGCAGGGGACGAACACCGGGGAGCTGTTTTTT,CSVKLQGTNTGELFF
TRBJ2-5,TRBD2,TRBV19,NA,TGTGCCAGTACCCGGGGGGGGCAGGGTCAAGAGACCCAGTACTTC,CASTRGGQGQETQYF
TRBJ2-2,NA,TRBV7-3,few,TGTGCCAGCAGCTCGGGGTACACCGGGGAGCTGTTTTTT,CASSSGYTGELFF
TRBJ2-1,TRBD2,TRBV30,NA,TGTGCCTGGGAGCCTAGCGGGGGTTACAATGAGCAGTTCTTC,CAWEPSGGYNEQFF
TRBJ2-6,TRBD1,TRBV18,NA,TGTGCCAGCTCACCAGTGGGACAGGGATCTTCTGGGGCCAACGTCCTGACTTTC,CASSPVGQGSSGANVLTF
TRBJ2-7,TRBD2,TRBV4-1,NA,TGCGCCAGCAGCCAGGAAGCCGGGACTAGCGGGAGGGCTCGCGTCTACGAGCAGTACTTC,CASSQEAGTSGRARVYEQYF
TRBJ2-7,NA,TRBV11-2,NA,TGTGCCAGCAGTCCGTCGGGGGGCGGTCTTGTCGAGCAGTACTTC,CASSPSGGGLVEQYF
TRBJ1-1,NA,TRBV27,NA,TGTGCCAGCAGTTTATGGACAGATACTGAAGCTTTCTTT,CASSLWTDTEAFF
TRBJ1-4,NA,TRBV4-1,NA,TGCGCCAGCAGCCAAGTAGGTCATTCGGATGAAAAACTGTTTTTT,CASSQVGHSDEKLFF
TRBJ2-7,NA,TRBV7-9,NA,TGTGCCAGCAGCTCGGTCCTCCTCGAGCAGTACTTC,CASSSVLLEQYF
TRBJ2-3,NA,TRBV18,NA,TGTGCCAGCTCACCACTGGAGCCTTTAGGGGCCCAGTATTTT,CASSPLEPLGAQYF
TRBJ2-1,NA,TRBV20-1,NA,TGCAGTGCTAGGAGGGGCGGGGGCCCGGGTGAGCAGTTCTTC,CSARRGGGPGEQFF
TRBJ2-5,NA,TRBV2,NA,TGTGCCAGCACCCTAAGCTGGGCGACCCAGTACTTC,CASTLSWATQYF
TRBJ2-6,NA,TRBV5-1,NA,TGCGCCAGCAGCATGAGACAGAGCTCTGGGGCCAACGTCCTGACTTTC,CASSMRQSSGANVLTF
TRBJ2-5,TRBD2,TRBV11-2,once,TGTGCCAGCAGCCCATCCCTCCAACTAGCGGGGCAAGAGACCCAGTACTTC,CASSPSLQLAGQETQYF
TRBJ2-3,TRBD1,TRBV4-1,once,TGCGCCAGCAGCCAGGGGACAGGGGGCTTAGGGTCTGGAACGCAGTATTTT,CASSQGTGGLGSGTQYF
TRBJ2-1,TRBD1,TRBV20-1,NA,TGCAGTGCTAGAGTGAGTTCCGGCGGCAGGGGGCGGAGAAATGAGCAGTTCTTC,CSARVSSGGRGRRNEQFF
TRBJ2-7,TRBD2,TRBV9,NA,TGTGCCAGCAGCCCTAGCGGGGGGAGCTCCTACGAGCAGTACTTC,CASSPSGGSSYEQYF
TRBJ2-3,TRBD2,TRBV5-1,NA,TGCGCCAGCAGTGGGACTAACACAGATACGCAGTATTTT,CASSGTNTDTQYF
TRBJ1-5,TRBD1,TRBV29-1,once,TGCAGCGTGCAGGGGGGTAGCAATCAGCCCCAGCATTTT,CSVQGGSNQPQHF
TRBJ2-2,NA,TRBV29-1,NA,TGCAGCGTTCGGGGGTCCGGGGAGCTGTTTTTT,CSVRGSGELFF
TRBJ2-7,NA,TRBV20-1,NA,TGCAGTGCTAGTAGGGGGTACGAGCAGTACTTC,CSASRGYEQYF
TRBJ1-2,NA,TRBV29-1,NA,TGCAGCGTTGAGTCTGGGTCAGATGGCTACACCTTC,CSVESGSDGYTF
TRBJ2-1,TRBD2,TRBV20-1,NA,TGCAGTGCTAGAGCATCGACTAGCGGGGTTTACAATGAGCAGTTCTTC,CSARASTSGVYNEQFF
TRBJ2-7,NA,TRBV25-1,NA,TGTGCCAGCAGTAAGAGTTCCGGGGCCGGCGAGCAGTACTTC,CASSKSSGAGEQYF
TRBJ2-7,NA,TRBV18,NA,TGTGCCAGCTCAAAACCGGACGGGGAACGGGGCGAGCAGTACTTC,CASSKPDGERGEQYF
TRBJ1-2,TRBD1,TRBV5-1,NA,TGCGCCAGCAGCTTGGGGGACAGCGGGGACTATGGCTACACCTTC,CASSLGDSGDYGYTF
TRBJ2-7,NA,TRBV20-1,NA,TGCAGTGCTGAGGGGGACGCCTACGAGCAGTACTTC,CSAEGDAYEQYF
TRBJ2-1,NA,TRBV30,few,TGTGCCTGGAGTCCTTCCTACAATGAGCAGTTCTTC,CAWSPSYNEQFF
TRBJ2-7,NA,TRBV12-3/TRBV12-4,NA,TGTGCCAGCAGTTTCTCCGGGACCGGGAGCTACGAGCAGTACTTC,CASSFSGTGSYEQYF
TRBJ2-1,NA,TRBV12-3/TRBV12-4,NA,TGTGCCAGCAGTTTAGGGGCAGGGGCCGCCTACAATGAGCAGTTCTTC,CASSLGAGAAYNEQFF
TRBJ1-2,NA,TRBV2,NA,TGTGCCAGCACCGACAGGTACTATGGCTACACCTTC,CASTDRYYGYTF
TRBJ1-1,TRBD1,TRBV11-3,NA,TGTGCCAGCAGCTTAGCGTTATTGGGGACAGAGAACACTGAAGCTTTCTTT,CASSLALLGTENTEAFF
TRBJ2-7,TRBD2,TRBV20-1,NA,TGCAGTGCTTTACCGGGACTACGGAGCCACGAGCAGTACTTC,CSALPGLRSHEQYF
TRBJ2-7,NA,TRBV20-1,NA,TGCAGTGCTAGAGAGGGAATTCCCTACGAGCAGTACTTC,CSAREGIPYEQYF
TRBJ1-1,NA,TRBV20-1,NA,TGCAGTGCTAGAGAATCGAGTTACACTGAAGCTTTCTTT,CSARESSYTEAFF
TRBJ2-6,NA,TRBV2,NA,TGTGCCAGCAGTGACATTTCTGGGGCCAACGTCCTGACTTTC,CASSDISGANVLTF
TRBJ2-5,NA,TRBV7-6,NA,TGTGCCAGCAGCCCAAGTGCGAGGGAGACCCAGTACTTC,CASSPSARETQYF
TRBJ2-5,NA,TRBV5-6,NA,TGTGCCAGCAGCTTGACTAGGGCGGAGACCCAGTACTTC,CASSLTRAETQYF
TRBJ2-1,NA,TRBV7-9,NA,TGTGCCAGCAGCAGCAATGAGCAGTTCTTC,CASSSNEQFF
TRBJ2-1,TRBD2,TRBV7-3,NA,TGTGCCAGCAGCCTACTCGGGAGGGCACATGAGCAGTTCTTC,CASSLLGRAHEQFF
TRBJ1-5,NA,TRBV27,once,TGTGCCAGCAGCAAAAGGGCCCCTTGGGATCAGCCCCAGCATTTT,CASSKRAPWDQPQHF
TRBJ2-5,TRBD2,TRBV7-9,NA,TGTGCCAGCAGACGCGAAAGATCGCTAGCGGGAGGGACAGAGACCCAGTACTTC,CASRRERSLAGGTETQYF
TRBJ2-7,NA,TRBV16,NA,TGTGCCAGCCATAACCGGGTCTCCTACGAGCAGTACTTC,CASHNRVSYEQYF
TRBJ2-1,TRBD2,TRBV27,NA,TGTGCCAGCAGCAAACTAGCGGGGTGGGAAGAGCAGTTCTTC,CASSKLAGWEEQFF
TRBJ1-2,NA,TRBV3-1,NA,TGTGCCAGCAGTGCTGGGGGTATCTATGGCTACACCTTC,CASSAGGIYGYTF
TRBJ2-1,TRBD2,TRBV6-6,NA,TGTGCCAGCAGGGGACTAGCGGGGGGAAGCTACAATGAGCAGTTCTTC,CASRGLAGGSYNEQFF